Shown below are 25 T cell receptor beta chains from a single sample sequenced in a study of shared clonotypes between healthy human individuals. CD45RO-negative, CCR7-selected cells formed the naive CD8 fraction, which excluded terminally differentiated effector memory CD45RA+ cells. Here immunoSEQ multiplex PCR was the method, and the copy in TCRdb shows in-frame clones only, minus some. The sample records millions of clones, 90% to 95% being singletons. The sample consisted of naive CD8+ T cells from PBMCs. The receptors stem from a man younger than 30 in good health. Some clones in this sample may be carry-over from other donors' samples.

The chain joins TRBV28 to TRBJ2-3; TRBD2 matches at 7 bases. V was pared by 3 bases and J by 5 bases, with 5 bases of the junction left unmatched. The CDR3 is 14 amino acids. The germline gives CDR1 MDHEN, CDR2 SYDVKM. DNA for the CDR3: TGTGCCAGCAGTTTGACCGGGACTAAAGATACGCAGTATTTT. Residues: CASSLTGTKDTQYF.

The rearrangement uses TRBV27 and TRBJ2-3; D could derive from TRBD1 or TRBD2 (5 bases each). V was shortened by 3 bases and J by 0 bases, with 10 bases between the two germline ends. The V gene's germline CDR1 is MNHEY and CDR2 SMNVEV (reference sequence). The CDR3 has 15 residues. The CDR3 DNA reads as TGTGCCAGCAGTTTTGACGGGACGAGCACAGATACGCAGTATTTT. Amino acids: CASSFDGTSTDTQYF.

Note on this clone: Other DNA sequences in this specimen translate into the identical CDR3. This chain joins TRBV5-6 and TRBJ2-7; 8 bases align to TRBD2. CDR1 and CDR2 from the germline V gene are SGHDT and YYEEEE. Losses at the gene ends were 2 bases for V and 0 bases for J; bases not matched to a gene: 4. The CDR3 runs 15 residues. The CDR3 DNA follows: TGTGCCAGCAGCTTAGGGGGGACTAGCTCCTACGAGCAGTACTTC. Protein product: CASSLGGTSSYEQYF.

The J gene is TRBJ2-7, the V gene TRBV29-1; D gene ambiguous. CDR1 is SQVTM, CDR2 ANQGSEA, per germline. V dropped 7 bases and J dropped 4 bases, with 11 bases sitting between them. The CDR3 totals 11 residues. The CDR3: CSGLGRYEQYF. The CDR3 nucleotides read TGCAGCGGTTTAGGGCGGTACGAGCAGTACTTC.

The chain couples TRBV4-3 to TRBJ2-1; 9 nucleotides align to TRBD2. The CDR3 loop spans 18 amino acids. J was trimmed by 2 bases and V by 0 bases; bases with no gene match: 8. The germline gives CDR1 LGHNA, CDR2 YSLEER. DNA for the CDR3: TGCGCCAGCAGCCAAGATTTTAGAGCTAGCGGGGCCTACAATGAGCAGTTCTTC. Its translation: CASSQDFRASGAYNEQFF.

V gene TRBV14 combines with J gene TRBJ2-1; maybe TRBD2 (6 bases). Germline values: CDR1 SGHDN, CDR2 FVKESK. The ends were cut back, 0 bases at V and 8 bases at J, with 8 bases in the middle. CDR3 length equals 13 residues. As DNA, the CDR3 is TGTGCCAGCAGCCAAGATTGGAGGGATGAGCAGTTCTTC. This gives the protein CASSQDWRDEQFF.

The rearrangement links TRBV7-9 to TRBJ1-2; D call uncertain. The V gene lost 3 bases and the J gene lost 6 bases, with 11 bases spanning the gap. Germline CDR1 reads SEHNR; CDR2 reads FQNEAQ (reference sequence). The length of the CDR3 is 13 residues. CDR3: CASSFAGMDGYTF. The CDR3 coding sequence is TGTGCCAGCAGCTTCGCGGGGATGGATGGCTACACCTTC. Combining the CDR3 with reference TRBV7-9 and TRBJ1-2 gives the whole variable domain DTGVSQNPRHKITKRGQNVTFRCDPISEHNRLYWYRQTLGQGPEFLTYFQNEAQLEKSRLLSDRFSAERPKGSFSTLEIQRTEQGDSAMYLCASSFAGMDGYTFGSGTRLTVV.

The rearrangement joins TRBV7-9 to TRBJ1-2, with unresolved D. The CDR3 is made up of 15 amino acids. Germline V lookup: CDR1 SEHNR, CDR2 FQNEAQ (reference sequence). Trimming left V 0 bases short and J 8 bases short, with 16 bases between. The CDR3 sequence: CASSLALGSSEGYTF. In nucleotides, the CDR3 is TGTGCCAGCAGCTTAGCGTTGGGCTCTTCGGAAGGCTACACCTTC. Full variable domain (rest looked up from reference TRBV7-9 and TRBJ1-2): DTGVSQNPRHKITKRGQNVTFRCDPISEHNRLYWYRQTLGQGPEFLTYFQNEAQLEKSRLLSDRFSAERPKGSFSTLEIQRTEQGDSAMYLCASSLALGSSEGYTFGSGTRLTVV.

This clone was counted once. V is TRBV27 and J is TRBJ2-5; TRBD1 matches at 9 bases. The CDR3 length is 14 residues. The germline gives CDR1 MNHEY, CDR2 SMNVEV (reference sequence). The junction had 4 bases not matched to a gene; V was cut back by 4 bases and J by 4 bases. As DNA, the CDR3 is TGTGCCAGCAGTTCCGGGACAGGGCCAGAGACCCAGTACTTC. The encoded protein is CASSSGTGPETQYF.

The CDR3 sequence: CASSQDRDRGPYGYTF. The CDR3, as DNA: TGTGCCAGCAGCCAAGATCGCGACAGGGGACCTTATGGCTACACCTTC. The rearrangement links TRBV4-2 to TRBJ1-2; the match to TRBD1 covers 8 bases. V shed 0 bases, J shed 5 bases, and the junction held 8 bases outside the gene matches. Germline assignment: CDR1 LGHNA and CDR2 YNFKEQ. The CDR3 totals 16 residues.

The gene calls are TRBV9 and TRBJ2-2; 11 nucleotides align to TRBD2. Germline CDR1 and CDR2: SGDLS and YYNGEE. The CDR3 is made up of 17 amino acids. V lost 1 base, J lost 4 bases, and 6 bases stayed unmatched. The CDR3 sequence is CASSVPRTSGRTGELFF. CDR3 in DNA: TGTGCCAGCAGCGTACCCCGGACTAGCGGGCGCACCGGGGAGCTGTTTTTT.

This sequence joins TRBV9 and TRBJ2-2; the D gene is possibly TRBD2 (6 bases). CDR3 length: 15 amino acids. Trimming removed 4 bases at V and 4 bases at J, with 14 bases between. Germline CDR1 reads SGDLS; CDR2 reads YYNGEE. The DNA of the CDR3 is TGTGCCAGCAGCTCCCGGAGGGCCTCCACCGGGGAGCTGTTTTTT. Its protein product is CASSSRRASTGELFF.

The rearrangement links TRBV7-9 to TRBJ2-7; the D gene is possibly TRBD2 (6 bases). The CDR3 sequence is 15 residues long. V was clipped by 5 bases and J by 3 bases, with 17 bases between them. CDR1 is SEHNR and CDR2 is FQNEAQ in the germline V gene (reference sequence). Here the CDR3 DNA reads TGTGCCAGCAGCGCAGTCCGGGACTCCCACTACGAGCAGTACTTC. It encodes CASSAVRDSHYEQYF. Drawing the rest from reference TRBV7-9 and TRBJ2-7, the complete variable domain is DTGVSQNPRHKITKRGQNVTFRCDPISEHNRLYWYRQTLGQGPEFLTYFQNEAQLEKSRLLSDRFSAERPKGSFSTLEIQRTEQGDSAMYLCASSAVRDSHYEQYFGPGTRLTVT.

The table lists this clone with a count of one. The chain has TRBV10-2 and TRBJ2-7, with 8 positions matching TRBD2. Germline V gives CDR1 WSHSY, CDR2 SAAADI. This CDR3 region has 17 residues. V was clipped by 0 bases and J by 6 bases; unmatched bases: 13. The CDR3 DNA reads TGCGCCAGCAGTGAGTCGATAGCGGGGATAAAACACCCCGAGCAGTACTTC. It codes for CASSESIAGIKHPEQYF.

The table lists this clone with a count of one. This chain joins TRBV10-3 and TRBJ2-3; D tentatively fits TRBD1 or TRBD2 (5 bases each). The CDR3 contains 14 residues. Germline CDR1 reads ENHRY; CDR2 reads SYGVKD. Deletions cut 4 bases from V and 7 bases from J, with 15 bases between. CDR3 region: CAISGGVGANTQYF. The DNA of the CDR3 is TGTGCCATCAGTGGGGGTGTCGGGGCCAATACGCAGTATTTT.

A remark on this clone: Other DNA sequences in the sample encode the same CDR3. This rearrangement joins TRBV11-2 to TRBJ2-1; 12 positions match TRBD2. The CDR3 has 15 residues. Germline V gene sequence: CDR1 SGHAT, CDR2 FQNNGV. With 5 bases clipped from V and 4 bases from J, the junction kept 3 bases outside the gene matches. This CDR3 is CASSPLAGGYNEQFF. The CDR3 nucleotides read TGTGCCAGCAGCCCCCTAGCGGGAGGGTACAATGAGCAGTTCTTC. The full variable domain, in which reference TRBV11-2 and TRBJ2-1 provide the parts outside the CDR3, is EAGVAQSPRYKIIEKRQSVAFWCNPISGHATLYWYQQILGQGPKLLIQFQNNGVVDDSQLPKDRFSAERLKGVDSTLKIQPAKLEDSAVYLCASSPLAGGYNEQFFGPGTRLTVL.

This clone was picked up one time. The chain links TRBV10-3 to TRBJ2-2; perhaps TRBD2 as D (7 bases). With 1 base removed from V and 6 bases from J, the gap between germline ends came to 15 bases. Germline V gene sequence: CDR1 ENHRY, CDR2 SYGVKD. CDR3 length: 16 residues. The CDR3 DNA reads as TGTGCCATCAGTGAGTTGGGGACCGGGGGGCCCGGGGAGCTGTTTTTT. Translation gives CAISELGTGGPGELFF.

The rearrangement links TRBV19 to TRBJ2-1; D is unclear. This CDR3 has 17 residues. Per the germline V gene, CDR1 is LNHDA and CDR2 is SQIVND (reference sequence). Deletions cut 0 bases from V and 1 base from J, with 13 bases between. The CDR3 loop reads CASSIDILGFSYNEQFF. CDR3 DNA: TGTGCCAGTAGTATAGACATTTTAGGTTTTTCCTACAATGAGCAGTTCTTC.

This chain connects TRBV19 to TRBJ1-5, with D perhaps matching TRBD1 (5 bases). V lost 3 bases and J 6 bases, leaving 15 bases between the germline ends. Germline-derived CDR1 and CDR2 are LNHDA and SQIVND (reference sequence). The CDR3 extends over 15 amino acids. CDR3 residues: CASSMDWSGSQPQHF. The CDR3 nucleotides read TGTGCCAGTAGTATGGATTGGTCAGGGAGTCAGCCCCAGCATTTT.

The chain joins TRBV2 to TRBJ2-7; 10 bases match TRBD2. Germline values: CDR1 SNHLY, CDR2 FYNNEI. CDR3 length: 13 residues. Losses at the gene ends were 7 bases for V and 1 base for J; bases not matched to a gene: 1. DNA for the CDR3: TGTGCCAGCACGGGACTAGCGTCCTACGAGCAGTACTTC. Amino acid sequence: CASTGLASYEQYF.

V and J are TRBV27 and TRBJ2-1; possibly TRBD2 for D (6 bases). Trimming took off 1 base at V and 4 bases at J, with 11 bases between the two ends. Looked up from germline, CDR1 is MNHEY and CDR2 is SMNVEV (reference sequence). The CDR3 extends over 15 amino acids. In DNA, the CDR3 is TGTGCCAGCAGTTTATTGGAGGGAAGTTACAATGAGCAGTTCTTC. Amino acids: CASSLLEGSYNEQFF.

The chain uses TRBV10-1 and TRBJ2-1, with 9 positions matching TRBD2. CDR1 and CDR2 from the germline V gene are WNHNN and SYGVQD (reference sequence). The CDR3 runs 14 residues. Unmatched junction bases numbered 7, after V lost 4 bases and J lost 9 bases. The CDR3 here is CASSGGGRDVEQFF. The CDR3 DNA is TGCGCCAGCAGTGGAGGCGGGAGGGATGTTGAGCAGTTCTTC.

The chain is built from TRBV5-6 and TRBJ1-1; D possibly corresponds to TRBD1 (6 bases). V was pared by 0 bases and J by 1 base, with 7 bases between. CDR1 is SGHDT, CDR2 YYEEEE, per germline. This CDR3 has 14 amino acids. The CDR3 DNA sequence: TGTGCCAGCAGCTTGGGGGGGCCGAACACTGAAGCTTTCTTT. It translates to CASSLGGPNTEAFF.

This chain joins TRBV4-1 and TRBJ2-7; D not certain. Trimming shortened V by 4 bases and J by 1 base, and 14 bases separated the two germline ends. Germline values: CDR1 MGHRA, CDR2 YSYEKL. This CDR3 is 15 amino acids long. The chain's CDR3 is CASSPNTVDSYEQYF. Here the CDR3 DNA reads TGCGCCAGCAGCCCGAACACGGTAGATTCCTACGAGCAGTACTTC.

The CDR3 here is CASSPATLETNTGELFF. In DNA, the CDR3 is TGTGCCAGCAGTCCGGCAACCCTCGAAACGAACACCGGGGAGCTGTTTTTT. The chain joins TRBV28 to TRBJ2-2; D is undetermined. CDR3 size: 17 residues. V was trimmed by 5 bases and J by 0 bases, leaving 16 bases between them. CDR1 and CDR2 (germline): MDHEN, SYDVKM.